The following is a T cell receptor (beta chain) sequence with its context. Its specific antigen is unknown. The input lacks base qualities; no much larger clone sits a single base away. This sample is part of a study of blood T cells in healthy people across ages (dated by TCRdb to between 2015 and 2016). For context, the study as a whole: In model experiments, roughly one uniquely barcoded TCR beta cDNA molecule per two T cells was captured by template switching. Donors of different ages were randomly distributed across sequencing lanes to avoid experimental bias. Using deep sequencing normalized with unique cDNA molecular identifiers, the study measured how TCR beta repertoire diversity changes with age. The donors were divided into four age groups: young (average around 15 years), middle-aged (under 40), aged (about 56) and long-lived (about 79). The study analyzed two additional independent replicas of 1 million unique cDNA reads from the same blood draw for two donors, one aged 18 to 30 and one aged 80 or older.

To prepare the library, 5' RACE was applied. Sequencing used an Illumina HiSeq 2500. The second PCR ran for about 6 to 11 cycles and used a J-beta primer mix along with a sample-barcoded 5' primer. A template-switch 5' adaptor carrying 12 random nucleotides introduced a unique molecular identifier onto each TCR beta cDNA molecule. Each sample yielded at least 2.5 million CDR3-containing paired-end reads. The Mint cDNA synthesis kit, primed by a TRBC-specific oligonucleotide, was used to synthesize first-strand cDNA from all RNA. After uracil-DNA glycosylase treatment, a first 18-cycle PCR used universal primers M1SS and BC2_uni_R on all cDNA. In the source study's methods: For normalization, 1 million high-quality reads were randomly selected from each sample, with every read carrying a distinct molecular identifier. Reads with shared molecular identifiers were discarded instead of being binned into consensus sequences. MiTCR, with a Q25 quality threshold and the strictest error-elimination algorithm, was used for CDR3 identification, clonotype clustering and error correction. A nonparametric unseen species model using Euler transformation provided a lower-bound estimate of total TCR beta diversity. TCRdb took the public reads, trimmed them with fastp at Q25, ran MiXCR for clone calling and kept in-frame beta chains. Records with the same CDR3 protein are collapsed into one entry carrying the most frequent genes and DNA. The authors' filters were not applied to this entry. The sample profile shows hundreds of thousands of distinct CDR3 sequences; 49% of them were found once. Jointly, the top ten make up roughly a third of the sample.

Donors were 39 systemically healthy Caucasian individuals from Russia aged about 6 to 100 years. Each donor gave around 9.9 milliliters of peripheral blood, collected into EDTA-treated Vacutainer tubes. Ficoll-Paque density-gradient centrifugation was used to isolate PBMCs, with at least 6.5 million obtained per sample. Total RNA was extracted from PBMCs with Trizol reagent, with at least 6 micrograms obtained per sample. For every donor, flow cytometry on a PBMC aliquot measured the percentage of naive CD45RAhigh/CD27high T cells. CDR1 and CDR2 (SGHAT, FQNNGV) derive from the germline V gene. V lost 0 bases and J lost 3 bases; the stretch between them is 10 bases long. CDR3 length: 15 amino acids, cysteine to phenylalanine. Of all the DNA, just the CDR3 is kept, 45 bases in frame from base 1. The study at large found these results: The percentage of naive T cells measured by flow cytometry correlated strongly with observed TCR beta diversity. Because profiling used bulk unsorted PBMCs, naive and antigen-experienced compartments could not be compared conclusively. Observed TCR beta diversity per million T cells fell roughly linearly with age, and a significant reduction was already apparent by age roughly 40. Donor CMV infection status was unknown, potentially confounding age-related changes in expanded clonotypes. The long-lived group showed more naive CD4+ T cells, fewer expanded clones and increased TCR diversity than the aged group, suggesting age selection. Estimates of total diversity based on one million sequenced T cells were regarded as lower bounds and as underestimates.

The receptor chain draws on TRBV11-2 and TRBJ2-3; TRBD1 is possibly the D segment (6 matching bases). Sequences were obtained from blood. This sequence was found in a woman aged 60 to 75 in good health. In nucleotide form, the sequence is TGTGCCAGCAGCTTAGACGGACAGCCGACAGATACGCAGTATTTT. This codes for CASSLDGQPTDTQYF.